Below are 29 T cell receptor beta chains sequenced from a single sample in a study of Tregs in tolerant kidney transplant recipients. The protocol was immunoSEQ multiplex PCR, while the TCRdb copy is restricted to in-frame clones and leaves out a portion. The table includes around 70,000 clones, 92% detected once. The sample here was CD8+ T cells from blood, taken before the transplant. These receptor sequences come from a human donor who received a combined kidney and bone marrow transplant.

The V and J genes are TRBV30 and TRBJ2-1; D call uncertain. The germline gives CDR1 GTSNPN, CDR2 SVGIG (reference sequence). V was cut by 1 base and J by 9 bases, with 7 bases left in between. This CDR3 is 11 amino acids long. This chain's CDR3 is CAWSAGVEQFF. The CDR3 DNA is TGTGCCTGGAGTGCGGGTGTTGAGCAGTTCTTC.

As regards this clone: The junction departs from the called germline gene at one end, perhaps through a read error. Different DNA sequences within this sample yield the same CDR3. The chain has TRBV6-5 and TRBJ1-6; 9 bases are a match to TRBD1. CDR1 is MNHEY, CDR2 SVGAGI, per germline. The CDR3 runs to 15 residues. CDR3 in amino acids: CASSYFGQGNSPLHF. The CDR3 nucleotides are TGTGCCAGCAGTTACTTCGGACAGGGGAATTCCCCCCTCCACTTT.

The chain joins TRBV11-2 to TRBJ2-2; the D is unclear. Germline loops: CDR1 SGHAT, CDR2 FQNNGV. The CDR3 totals 12 residues. V lost 5 bases and J lost 8, with 9 bases in between. The CDR3 is CASSPLLGELFF. CDR3 nucleotide sequence: TGTGCCAGCAGCCCACTTCTGGGGGAGCTGTTTTTT.

The chain employs TRBV11-2 and TRBJ1-4; no clear D. Germline CDR1 reads SGHAT; CDR2 reads FQNNGV. This CDR3 is 16 amino acids long. V shed 0 bases and J shed 8 bases, with 16 bases lying between them. CDR3 protein: CASSLEGFKGSEKLFF. The CDR3 nucleotides read TGTGCCAGCAGCTTAGAGGGATTTAAAGGGAGCGAAAAACTGTTTTTT.

This chain uses TRBV9 with TRBJ1-1, with D perhaps matching TRBD1 (6 bases). V was cut by 3 bases and J by 5 bases, with 23 bases left in between. The CDR3 contains 17 residues. In germline, CDR1 is SGDLS, CDR2 YYNGEE. DNA for the CDR3: TGTGCCAGCAGCGCTATAGATGGGAAGACAGGAGGTACTGAAGCTTTCTTT. Translating it yields CASSAIDGKTGGTEAFF.

V gene TRBV11-3 combines with J gene TRBJ2-5; D gene ambiguous. Germline V gene sequence: CDR1 SGHNT, CDR2 YENEEA. CDR3 length equals 12 residues. V lost 4 bases and J 4 bases, leaving 7 bases between the germline ends. Written as DNA, the CDR3 is TGTGCCAGCAGCTCCCTTATAGAGACCCAGTACTTC. Its protein is CASSSLIETQYF.

This chain joins TRBV5-6 and TRBJ1-2; D not resolved. CDR1 is SGHDT and CDR2 is YYEEEE in the germline V gene. Deletions cut 2 bases from V and 8 bases from J, with 7 bases between. The CDR3 is 11 residues long. CDR3 sequence reads: CASSLLRGYTF. The CDR3 nucleotides read TGTGCCAGCAGCTTACTCCGCGGCTACACCTTC.

This clone was picked up one time. The genes are TRBV7-9 and TRBJ1-5; 7 nucleotides line up with TRBD1. With 3 bases clipped from V and 1 base from J, the junction kept 0 bases outside the gene matches. Germline lookup yields CDR1 SEHNR and CDR2 FQNEAQ (reference sequence). The CDR3 has 14 residues. The CDR3 nucleotides read TGTGCCAGCAGCTTGGGACAGAGCAATCAGCCCCAGCATTTT. Translation gives CASSLGQSNQPQHF. Supplemented by reference TRBV7-9 and TRBJ1-5, the full variable domain reads DTGVSQNPRHKITKRGQNVTFRCDPISEHNRLYWYRQTLGQGPEFLTYFQNEAQLEKSRLLSDRFSAERPKGSFSTLEIQRTEQGDSAMYLCASSLGQSNQPQHFGDGTRLSIL.

The V call is TRBV6-6, the J call TRBJ1-1; perhaps TRBD1 as D (5 bases). This CDR3 contains 13 residues. Germline V gene sequence: CDR1 MNHNY, CDR2 SVGAGI (reference sequence). The V gene lost 4 bases and the J gene lost 1 base, with 7 bases spanning the gap. CDR3 sequence reads: CASSSQENTEAFF. In nucleotides, the CDR3 is TGTGCCAGCAGTTCACAGGAGAACACTGAAGCTTTCTTT.

The chain uses TRBV18 and TRBJ2-7, with 9 bases matching TRBD2. V shed 3 bases, J shed 2 bases, and the junction held 5 bases outside the gene matches. Germline assignment: CDR1 KGHSH and CDR2 LQKENI. The CDR3 has 15 amino acids. The CDR3 nucleotides are TGTGCCAGCTCACCGGTTGGCGGGAGGGCCTACGAGCAGTACTTC. Its protein is CASSPVGGRAYEQYF.

The table lists this clone with a count of one. The chain couples TRBV27 to TRBJ2-1, with 8 positions matching TRBD2. V shed 6 bases and J 6 bases; nucleotides not matched to a gene: 4. The germline V gene has CDR1 MNHEY and CDR2 SMNVEV (reference sequence). The CDR3 has 13 amino acids. DNA for the CDR3: TGTGCCAGCAGCTACGGGGGGGGCAATGAGCAGTTCTTC. This gives the protein CASSYGGGNEQFF.

This sequence joins TRBV11-2 and TRBJ2-1; 11 bases match TRBD1. The ends lost 3 bases at V and 8 bases at J; junction bases unmatched: 3. Germline CDR1 is SGHAT and CDR2 is FQNNGV. This CDR3 comprises 14 residues. CDR3 residues: CASSFGQGAYEQFF. The CDR3 coding sequence is TGTGCCAGCAGCTTTGGACAGGGGGCCTATGAGCAGTTCTTC.

This chain joins TRBV14 and TRBJ2-3; 10 positions match TRBD2. With V trimmed by 4 bases and J by 5 bases, 3 bases remained unmatched. This CDR3 is built from 14 residues. Per germline, CDR1 SGHDN and CDR2 FVKESK. For the CDR3, the DNA is TGTGCCAGCAGCCTCCAGCGGGAGGGAGATACGCAGTATTTT. This codes for CASSLQREGDTQYF. Full variable domain (remainder filled in from reference TRBV14 and TRBJ2-3): EAGVTQFPSHSVIEKGQTVTLRCDPISGHDNLYWYRRVMGKEIKFLLHFVKESKQDESGMPNNRFLAERTGGTYSTLKVQPAELEDSGVYFCASSLQREGDTQYFGPGTRLTVL.

CDR3 residues: CASSQDNYYGYTF. CDR3 nucleotides: TGTGCCAGCAGCCAAGACAACTACTATGGCTACACCTTC. V is TRBV14 and J is TRBJ1-2; no clear D. Trimming pared 0 bases from V and 3 bases from J, leaving 5 bases between. CDR1 is SGHDN and CDR2 is FVKESK in the germline V gene. The CDR3 is 13 residues long.

The rearrangement uses TRBV5-4 and TRBJ2-7; D might be TRBD2 (6 bases). Germline values: CDR1 SGHNT, CDR2 YYREEE (reference sequence). V lost 4 bases and J 3 bases, leaving 11 bases between the germline ends. The CDR3 is 13 residues long. CDR3 bases: TGTGCCAGCAGCCGCTACGGGGGCTACGAGCAGTACTTC. As protein: CASSRYGGYEQYF. The complete variable domain, with remaining parts taken from reference TRBV5-4 and TRBJ2-7, reads ETGVTQSPTHLIKTRGQQVTLRCSSQSGHNTVSWYQQALGQGPQFIFQYYREEENGRGNFPPRFSGLQFPNYSSELNVNALELDDSALYLCASSRYGGYEQYFGPGTRLTVT.

The V call is TRBV7-9, the J call TRBJ2-2; D unclear. The CDR3 spans 13 residues. Germline V gene sequence: CDR1 SEHNR, CDR2 FQNEAQ (reference sequence). Trimming stripped 5 bases from V and 2 bases from J, with 6 bases between. The CDR3 spells CASSQTNTGELFF. As DNA, the CDR3 is TGTGCCAGCAGCCAAACAAACACCGGGGAGCTGTTTTTT.

The table lists this clone with a few counts. The chain carries TRBV27 and TRBJ2-7, with 7 bases fitting TRBD1. The CDR3 length is 14 residues. Germline V gene sequence: CDR1 MNHEY, CDR2 SMNVEV (reference sequence). J was trimmed by 3 bases and V by 4 bases; bases with no gene match: 6. The CDR3 here is CASSWGQPHYEQYF. In DNA, the CDR3 is TGTGCCAGCAGTTGGGGACAGCCACACTACGAGCAGTACTTC.

The chain has TRBV15 and TRBJ2-5; tentatively, D is TRBD2 (6 bases). This CDR3 comprises 15 residues. Trimming cost V 5 bases and J 1 base, with 14 bases left between them. Germline V CDR1 and CDR2: LNHNV, YYDKDF (reference sequence). The CDR3 DNA sequence: TGTGCCACCAGCGCACAGTGGGGAGGCCAAGAGACCCAGTACTTC. Translated, it gives CATSAQWGGQETQYF.

CDR3 bases: TGCGCCAGCGAAGCTAGCGGGGTGAACACCGGGGAGCTGTTTTTT. It translates to CASEASGVNTGELFF. The chain recombines TRBV5-1 with TRBJ2-2; TRBD2 agrees at 9 bases. V was pared by 7 bases and J by 1 base, with 5 bases of the junction left unmatched. This CDR3 comprises 15 residues. The germline V gene encodes CDR1 SGHRS and CDR2 YFSETQ.

The chain has TRBV13 and TRBJ1-4; 8 bases align to TRBD1. Germline V gene data show CDR1 as PRHDT and CDR2 as FYEKMQ (reference sequence). This CDR3 is built from 15 residues. Trimming took 5 bases from V and 4 from J; bases not matched to a gene: 6. Here the CDR3 DNA reads TGTGCCAGCAGCGTACAGGGGGTGGATAATGAAAAACTGTTTTTT. Its translation is CASSVQGVDNEKLFF.

V gene TRBV11-2 combines with J gene TRBJ1-4; a weak D match, TRBD1 (6 bases). This CDR3 is 14 amino acids long. Trimming took off 3 bases at V and 4 bases at J, with 9 bases between the two ends. Germline V gives CDR1 SGHAT, CDR2 FQNNGV. CDR3 protein: CASSFTGLNEKLFF. As DNA, the CDR3 is TGTGCCAGCAGCTTTACAGGGCTTAATGAAAAACTGTTTTTT.

Here the CDR3 reads CASIPEDSQETQYF. The CDR3 bases are TGTGCCAGCATCCCGGAGGACAGCCAGGAGACCCAGTACTTC. V usage is TRBV7-2 and J usage is TRBJ2-5; D might be TRBD1 (6 bases). Trimming left V 7 bases short and J 5 bases short, with 17 bases between. Per the germline V gene, CDR1 is SGHTA and CDR2 is FQGNSA. The CDR3 is 14 amino acids.

This rearrangement joins TRBV28 to TRBJ1-4; possible D gene TRBD1, 5 bases. CDR1 and CDR2 from the germline V gene are MDHEN and SYDVKM. This CDR3 is 15 amino acids long. V lost 2 bases to trimming and J lost 11 bases, with 18 bases between them. The CDR3 loop is CASSLGAGRGKKLFF. DNA for the CDR3: TGTGCCAGCAGTTTAGGGGCGGGACGGGGGAAGAAACTGTTTTTT.

The chain recombines TRBV19 with TRBJ1-5; 8 nucleotides match TRBD1. The V gene's germline CDR1 is LNHDA and CDR2 SQIVND (reference sequence). J gave up 3 bases and V 4 bases, and 8 bases lay outside the gene matches. The CDR3 runs to 16 residues. The CDR3 protein is CASSTPGQVFNQPQHF. Here the CDR3 DNA reads TGTGCCAGTAGTACCCCGGGACAGGTCTTCAATCAGCCCCAGCATTTT.

V and J are TRBV27 and TRBJ1-1; no clear D. The length of the CDR3 is 11 residues. The germline CDR1 and CDR2 sequences are MNHEY and SMNVEV (reference sequence). V was shortened by 7 bases and J by 5 bases, with 8 bases between the two germline ends. As DNA, the CDR3 is TGTGCCAGCATTTGGAGGACTGAAGCTTTCTTT. Encoded protein: CASIWRTEAFF.

With respect to this clone: Other DNA sequences in the same sample also yield this CDR3. The rearrangement uses TRBV4-3 and TRBJ1-6; D gene unclear. The CDR3 sequence is 18 residues long. Germline V gene data show CDR1 as LGHNA and CDR2 as YSLEER. V was trimmed by 2 bases and J by 5 bases, leaving 19 bases between them. The CDR3 DNA follows: TGCGCCAGCAGCCAACTTAGCATTTCGGGAGGGCATAATTCACCCCTCCACTTT. Translated, it gives CASSQLSISGGHNSPLHF.

The J gene is TRBJ1-5, the V gene TRBV23-1, with D hard to call. TRBV23-1 is identified as an open reading frame with a role that is uncertain. Trimming removed 7 bases from V and 3 bases from J, with 10 bases in between. There are 13 residues in the CDR3. The CDR3 region has the DNA TGCGCCAGCAAGAGGAGGCACAATCAGCCCCAGCATTTT. It translates to CASKRRHNQPQHF.

The V call is TRBV19, the J call TRBJ2-1; 7 nucleotides align to TRBD2. Germline values: CDR1 LNHDA, CDR2 SQIVND (reference sequence). The V gene end was trimmed by 11 bases and the J gene end by 7 bases; junction bases not matched to a gene: 14. The CDR3 is 14 residues long. The CDR3 loop reads CASLAWSGANEQFF. The CDR3 DNA follows: TGTGCCTCCCTAGCCTGGAGCGGGGCGAATGAGCAGTTCTTC. The complete variable domain, with remaining parts taken from reference TRBV19 and TRBJ2-1, reads DGGITQSPKYLFRKEGQNVTLSCEQNLNHDAMYWYRQDPGQGLRLIYYSQIVNDFQKGDIAEGYSVSREKKESFPLTVTSAQKNPTAFYLCASLAWSGANEQFFGPGTRLTVL.

The rearrangement uses TRBV2 and TRBJ1-5; TRBD1 agrees at 7 bases. This CDR3 spans 15 amino acids. J was trimmed by 3 bases and V by 3 bases; bases with no gene match: 5. Germline assignment: CDR1 SNHLY and CDR2 FYNNEI. CDR3 sequence reads: CASSDRTGDNQPQHF. The CDR3 DNA reads TGTGCCAGCAGTGACCGGACAGGCGACAATCAGCCCCAGCATTTT.